This TCR beta chain was sequenced during a study of blood T cell repertoires in COVID-19. Original methodology: Amplification from reference gene primers served as the basis for estimated nucleated cell counts. Sequenced by immunoSEQ multiplex PCR; TCRdb stores in-frame clones only, minus some. The DNA was the basis for D and trimming; V, J and clone size are from that table. The table records 200,000 or so clones, 84% of them present only once. This CDR3 has 14 amino acids. V shed 5 bases and J shed 3 bases, with 13 bases lying between them. In germline, CDR1 is MDHEN, CDR2 SYDVKM. The chain uses TRBV28 and TRBJ1-1; no definite D call. The source material was peripheral blood. The source of this sequence is a woman aged 25 to 39 who had recovered from COVID-19. The CDR3 region is CASSPPRFDTEAFF. Here the CDR3 DNA reads TGTGCCAGCAGTCCCCCCCGGTTTGACACTGAAGCTTTCTTT.